The 7 T cell receptor beta chains given below trace back to one sample, sequenced in a study of blood T cell repertoires in COVID-19. Sequencing used immunoSEQ multiplex PCR; TCRdb keeps in-frame clones, though not all of them. The sample includes about 340,000 clones, 80% to 90% of them seen just once. Sequenced input: peripheral blood. The receptors shown here come from a man in his thirties or forties with active or convalescent COVID-19.

V usage is TRBV19 and J usage is TRBJ1-2; D remains ambiguous. The CDR3 has 14 amino acids. Looked up from germline, CDR1 is LNHDA and CDR2 is SQIVND (reference sequence). V lost 8 bases and J lost 0, with 13 bases in between. This CDR3 reads CASRVSSANYGYTF. For the CDR3, the DNA is TGTGCCAGTCGGGTGTCCTCCGCTAACTATGGCTACACCTTC.

The chain carries TRBV7-2 and TRBJ2-3; D might be TRBD2 (6 bases). Germline assignment: CDR1 SGHTA and CDR2 FQGNSA. This CDR3 spans 14 amino acids. V dropped 5 bases and J dropped 4 bases, with 13 bases sitting between them. The CDR3 coding sequence is TGTGCCAGCAGCCCCGATCCGGGGGCAGATACGCAGTATTTT. Its protein is CASSPDPGADTQYF. The full variable domain, in which reference TRBV7-2 and TRBJ2-3 provide the parts outside the CDR3, is GAGVSQSPSNKVTEKGKDVELRCDPISGHTALYWYRQSLGQGLEFLIYFQGNSAPDKSGLPSDRFSAERTGGSVSTLTIQRTQQEDSAVYLCASSPDPGADTQYFGPGTRLTVL.

This sequence joins TRBV9 and TRBJ2-7; 8 nucleotides agree with TRBD2. Trimming at V came to 2 bases and at J to 2 bases, leaving 6 bases not matched to a gene. CDR3 length equals 15 residues. CDR1 is SGDLS, CDR2 YYNGEE, per germline. CDR3 coding DNA: TGTGCCAGCAGCGTCACTAGCGGAGATCCCTACGAGCAGTACTTC. Translated, it gives CASSVTSGDPYEQYF.

This chain joins TRBV6-6 and TRBJ1-1; D remains unclear. CDR3 length: 13 amino acids. Germline CDR1 MNHNY, CDR2 SVGAGI (reference sequence). V lost 2 bases and J 7 bases, leaving 11 bases between the germline ends. The CDR3 sequence: CASSYAELREAFF. DNA of the CDR3: TGTGCCAGCAGTTACGCGGAGCTCCGTGAAGCTTTCTTT.

J is TRBJ2-7 and V is TRBV7-3; weak D call: TRBD2 (5 bases). This CDR3 comprises 13 residues. The germline V gene has CDR1 SGHTA and CDR2 FQGTGA. The V end lost 2 bases, the J end lost 1 base, and 6 bases lay between the germline ends. The CDR3 DNA reads as TGTGCCAGCAGCTTAGAGCGGTCCTACGAGCAGTACTTC. This encodes CASSLERSYEQYF.

This rearrangement joins TRBV7-9 to TRBJ2-3; possible D gene TRBD1, 5 bases. In germline, CDR1 is SEHNR, CDR2 FQNEAQ (reference sequence). The germline V and J ends were trimmed by 0 bases and 0 bases, with 7 bases remaining between them. There are 15 residues in the CDR3. This CDR3 reads CASSLARGSTDTQYF. DNA for the CDR3: TGTGCCAGCAGCTTAGCAAGGGGAAGCACAGATACGCAGTATTTT.

Points on this clone: The junction differs from germline at one of its ends, possibly a read error. The chain links TRBV29-1 to TRBJ1-2, with D possibly TRBD1 on 6 matching bases. This CDR3 spans 9 amino acids. The V gene's germline CDR1 is SQVTM and CDR2 ANQGSEA. The CDR3 DNA sequence: TGCAGCGTAGGGGGTGAACAACTCTTC. It translates to CSVGGEQLF.